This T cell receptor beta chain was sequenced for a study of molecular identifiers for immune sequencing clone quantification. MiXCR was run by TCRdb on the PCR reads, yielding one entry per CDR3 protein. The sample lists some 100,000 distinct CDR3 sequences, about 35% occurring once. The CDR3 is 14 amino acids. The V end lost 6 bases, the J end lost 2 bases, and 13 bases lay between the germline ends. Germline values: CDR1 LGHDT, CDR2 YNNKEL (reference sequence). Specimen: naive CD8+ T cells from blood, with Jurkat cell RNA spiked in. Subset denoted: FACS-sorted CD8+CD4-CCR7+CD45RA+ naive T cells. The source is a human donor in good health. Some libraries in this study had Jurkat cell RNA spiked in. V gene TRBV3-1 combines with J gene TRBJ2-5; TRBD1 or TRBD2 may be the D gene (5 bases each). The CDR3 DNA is TGTGCCAGCAGAACTCTGGGACGGCAAGAGACCCAGTACTTC. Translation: CASRTLGRQETQYF.